This passage covers 25 T cell receptor beta chains from one sample sequenced in a study of T cells in Graves' hyperthyroidism and ophthalmopathy. Regions amplified from RNA transcripts were the TCR beta CDR3 regions. The HTBI primer set drove a first-round RT-PCR of the TCR CDR3. TCRdb re-called the multiplex PCR reads through MiXCR, storing one row per CDR3 protein. The sample has about 580,000 distinct CDR3 sequences, approximately 15% seen once. The sequenced sample consisted of blood. The source of these receptors is a woman aged 25 to 39 with Graves' hyperthyroidism that later progressed to Graves' ophthalmopathy.

This chain connects TRBV18 to TRBJ1-3, with D unclear. The CDR3 has 13 amino acids. Trimming stripped 6 bases from V and 4 bases from J, with 10 bases between. Per germline, CDR1 KGHSH and CDR2 LQKENI. Here the CDR3 reads CASSTSGGNTIYF. The CDR3 nucleotides read TGTGCCAGCTCGACTTCGGGAGGAAACACCATATATTTT.

There are many counts of this clonotype. The gene calls are TRBV5-1 and TRBJ2-3; no reliable D call. Deletions cut 0 bases from V and 1 base from J, with 6 bases between. The CDR3 spans 14 residues. The germline gives CDR1 SGHRS, CDR2 YFSETQ. For the CDR3, the DNA is TGCGCCAGCAGCTTGGCTGGCCGCACAGATACGCAGTATTTT. It encodes CASSLAGRTDTQYF. Filled out from reference TRBV5-1 and TRBJ2-3, the complete variable domain reads KAGVTQTPRYLIKTRGQQVTLSCSPISGHRSVSWYQQTPGQGLQFLFEYFSETQRNKGNFPGRFSGRQFSNSRSEMNVSTLELGDSALYLCASSLAGRTDTQYFGPGTRLTVL.

The genes are TRBV20-1 and TRBJ2-7, with 11 bases fitting TRBD2. From germline, CDR1 is DFQATT and CDR2 SNEGSKA (reference sequence). Trimming at V came to 5 bases and at J to 5 bases, leaving 8 bases not matched to a gene. This CDR3 is 14 amino acids long. CDR3: CSACLLAGDNEQYF. CDR3 coding DNA: TGCAGTGCTTGCCTACTAGCGGGAGACAACGAGCAGTACTTC.

This clonotype was picked up many times. This chain connects TRBV4-2 to TRBJ1-2; D remains unclear. Germline V CDR1 and CDR2: LGHNA, YNFKEQ. The CDR3 is 14 residues long. V lost 1 base and J 4 bases, leaving 10 bases between the germline ends. CDR3 residues: CASSQVDGSYGYTF. Here the CDR3 DNA reads TGTGCCAGCAGCCAAGTGGACGGTTCCTATGGCTACACCTTC.

In its sample, this clonotype was seen many times. This chain uses TRBV12-3 or TRBV12-4 with TRBJ2-1; D gene ambiguous. The CDR3 length is 12 residues. V was pared by 5 bases and J by 9 bases, with 11 bases between. CDR3: CASSLPETEQFF. The CDR3 DNA reads TGTGCCAGCAGTCTACCCGAAACTGAGCAGTTCTTC.

This clonotype was seen repeatedly, ten times or more. A much bigger clone sits one base away, suggesting this may be a read error. The chain links TRBV11-2 to TRBJ2-1; weak D call: TRBD2 (5 bases). Looked up from germline, CDR1 is SGHAT and CDR2 is FQNNGV. CDR3 size: 16 residues. CDR3 sequence reads: CVSSLDEVGKYNEQFF. As DNA, the CDR3 is TGTGTCAGCAGCTTAGATGAGGTCGGGAAATACAATGAGCAGTTCTTC.

With regard to this clonotype: Germline and junction disagree at one end, which may indicate a read error. This chain joins TRBV7-3 and TRBJ2-1, with 10 bases fitting TRBD2. The CDR3 runs 15 residues. The germline V gene encodes CDR1 SGHTA and CDR2 FQGTGA. For the CDR3, the DNA is TGTGCCAGCAGCGGACTAGCGGCTTCCTACAATGAGCAGTCCTTC. Its translation is CASSGLAASYNEQSF. Together with reference TRBV7-3 and TRBJ2-1, the CDR3 gives the full variable domain: GAGVSQTPSNKVTEKGKYVELRCDPISGHTALYWYRQSLGQGPEFLIYFQGTGAADDSGLPNDRFFAVRPEGSVSTLKIQRTERGDSAVYLCASSGLAASYNEQSFGPGTRLTVL.

Points on this clonotype: This may arise from a read error, as a much more abundant clone is one base away. The chain carries TRBV19 and TRBJ2-7, with TRBD1 as a possible D gene (6 bases). This CDR3 contains 14 residues. In germline, CDR1 is LNHDA, CDR2 SQIVND (reference sequence). CDR3 in amino acids: CASSTYETGGEEYF. As DNA, the CDR3 is TGTGCCAGTAGTACTTATGAGACAGGAGGCGAGGAGTACTTC.

This clonotype was detected many times. The CDR3 DNA is TGTGCCAGCAGTTATACGGGCAACTCCTACGAGCAGTACTTC. This translates into CASSYTGNSYEQYF. This rearrangement joins TRBV6-2 or TRBV6-3 to TRBJ2-7; no definite D call. The CDR3 runs 14 residues. Germline V gene lookup returns CDR1 MNHEY and CDR2 SVGEGT. The V end was cut by 3 bases, the J end by 0 bases, with 9 bases between.

This clonotype was recorded at least ten times. The chain uses TRBV18 and TRBJ1-1; the D is unclear. This CDR3 contains 14 residues. Germline loops: CDR1 KGHSH, CDR2 LQKENI. V lost 5 bases, J lost 1 base, and 11 bases lay in between. The DNA of the CDR3 is TGTGCCAGCTCATCAAGGGAAGGGAACACTGAAGCTTTCTTT. Its protein product is CASSSREGNTEAFF.

This clonotype was seen many times. This chain connects TRBV10-3 to TRBJ2-3; tentative D call: TRBD2 (6 bases). The V gene's germline CDR1 is ENHRY and CDR2 SYGVKD. The ends were cut back, 9 bases at V and 2 bases at J, with 12 bases in the middle. This CDR3 is 13 amino acids long. The CDR3 loop is CAIGDSPTDTQYF. For the CDR3, the DNA is TGTGCCATTGGGGACTCACCCACAGATACGCAGTATTTT.

Ten or more counts support this clonotype. The chain has TRBV20-1 and TRBJ2-7, with 7 positions matching TRBD2. Germline assignment: CDR1 DFQATT and CDR2 SNEGSKA (reference sequence). The CDR3 spans 14 residues. The ends lost 2 bases at V and 4 bases at J; junction bases unmatched: 8. The CDR3 bases are TGCAGTGCTAGATCTTCCGCGGGGGAATACGAGCAGTACTTC. Residues: CSARSSAGEYEQYF.

The CDR3 here is CSARDPGVNTEAFF. CDR3 nucleotide sequence: TGCAGTGCTAGAGATCCCGGGGTTAACACTGAAGCTTTCTTT. This chain joins TRBV20-1 and TRBJ1-1; unclear D gene. The CDR3 sequence is 14 residues long. Trimming took off 0 bases at V and 2 bases at J, with 10 bases between the two ends. Germline lookup yields CDR1 DFQATT and CDR2 SNEGSKA (reference sequence).

For the CDR3, the DNA is TGTGCCAGCGGAATTCCAAGGGCCCGCACCGGGGAGCTGTTTTTT. Its protein product is CASGIPRARTGELFF. The rearrangement uses TRBV6-2 or TRBV6-3 and TRBJ2-2; D remains unclear. The germline V gene encodes CDR1 MNHEY and CDR2 SVGEGT. The CDR3 consists of 15 residues. The germline V and J ends were trimmed by 8 bases and 4 bases, with 17 bases remaining between them.

The rearrangement uses TRBV7-8 and TRBJ1-5; 7 positions match TRBD1. The CDR3 length is 15 residues. Trimming cost V 5 bases and J 3 bases; bases outside gene matches: 7. The germline gives CDR1 SGHVS, CDR2 FQNEAQ. CDR3 loop: CASSPDRWVNQPQHF. The CDR3 DNA is TGTGCCAGCAGCCCGGACAGGTGGGTCAATCAGCCCCAGCATTTT.

This clonotype was counted at least ten times. The rearrangement uses TRBV6-1 and TRBJ2-2; 12 bases are a match to TRBD2. Looked up from germline, CDR1 is MNHNS and CDR2 is SASEGT. V gave up 4 bases and J gave up 7 bases; unmatched junction bases: 4. CDR3 length: 15 residues. Written as DNA, the CDR3 is TGTGCCAGCAGTGGGACTAGCGGGAAGAACGGGGAGCTGTTTTTT. Translation: CASSGTSGKNGELFF.

The chain links TRBV7-2 to TRBJ1-6; D unresolved. Trimming stripped 1 base from V and 6 bases from J, with 13 bases between. Germline V gene lookup returns CDR1 SGHTA and CDR2 FQGNSA. The length of the CDR3 is 16 residues. The CDR3 here is CASSLEVVGSNSPLHF. CDR3 bases: TGTGCCAGCAGCTTAGAGGTTGTGGGGAGTAATTCACCCCTCCACTTT. The variable domain in full, completed from reference TRBV7-2 and TRBJ1-6, reads GAGVSQSPSNKVTEKGKDVELRCDPISGHTALYWYRQSLGQGLEFLIYFQGNSAPDKSGLPSDRFSAERTGGSVSTLTIQRTQQEDSAVYLCASSLEVVGSNSPLHFGNGTRLTVT.

This clonotype was seen at least ten times. For the CDR3, the DNA is TGTGCCAGCAATCTGGCCGGGAACACTGAAGCTTTCTTT. Protein: CASNLAGNTEAFF. The rearrangement uses TRBV2 and TRBJ1-1; no reliable D call. This CDR3 comprises 13 residues. Germline V gives CDR1 SNHLY, CDR2 FYNNEI. Between the trimmed V and J ends, which lost 7 bases and 1 base, there was a span of 10 bases.

This clonotype came up a few times. The CDR3 DNA sequence: TGCGCCAGCAGCTTGGGGTCGGGGGACTTCTTTAGCGGGAGAGGTCTCTACGAGCAGTACTTC. Translated: CASSLGSGDFFSGRGLYEQYF. The genes are TRBV5-1 and TRBJ2-7, with TRBD2 identical over 9 bases. Trimming removed 0 bases from V and 3 bases from J; junction bases left unmatched: 22. The V gene's germline CDR1 is SGHRS and CDR2 YFSETQ. The length of the CDR3 is 21 residues.

This clonotype was counted a few times. This rearrangement joins TRBV20-1 to TRBJ2-5; 14 bases fit TRBD2. With 0 bases clipped from V and 1 base from J, the junction kept 1 base outside the gene matches. The CDR3 consists of 16 residues. Germline CDR1 reads DFQATT; CDR2 reads SNEGSKA (reference sequence). The CDR3 bases are TGCAGTGCTAGAGAGGGACTAGCGGGAGCCCAAGAGACCCAGTACTTC. Amino acids: CSAREGLAGAQETQYF.

The sample holds many counts of this clonotype. The chain joins TRBV2 to TRBJ1-2; D is possibly TRBD1 (6 bases). V was clipped by 7 bases and J by 8 bases, with 23 bases between them. The CDR3 covers 15 residues. The germline CDR1 and CDR2 sequences are SNHLY and FYNNEI. CDR3 loop: CASKSAGGLIDGYTF. The CDR3 DNA is TGTGCCAGCAAGTCTGCGGGGGGGCTAATAGACGGCTACACCTTC.

The rearrangement links TRBV27 to TRBJ1-1; D not resolved. Trimming removed 2 bases at V and 1 base at J, with 11 bases between. Germline loops: CDR1 MNHEY, CDR2 SMNVEV (reference sequence). This CDR3 is 15 amino acids long. In DNA form, the CDR3 reads TGTGCCAGCAGTTTAGCCCACACAAGGAACACTGAAGCTTTCTTT. Translation: CASSLAHTRNTEAFF.

A single count supports this clonotype. The V and J genes are TRBV6-5 and TRBJ1-5; D not certain. There are 13 residues in the CDR3. Trimming took 2 bases from V and 5 from J, leaving 7 bases between them. Germline values: CDR1 MNHEY, CDR2 SVGAGI. The CDR3 loop reads CASSYKGYQPQHF. The CDR3 coding sequence is TGTGCCAGCAGTTACAAGGGTTATCAGCCCCAGCATTTT.

The table lists this clonotype with a few counts. The V call is TRBV6-1, the J call TRBJ1-3; D gene uncertain. V lost 5 bases to trimming and J lost 6 bases, with 14 bases between them. The V gene's germline CDR1 is MNHNS and CDR2 SASEGT. This CDR3 region has 14 residues. The CDR3 nucleotides read TGTGCCAGCAGTTATTCAATGTTGGCAAACACCATATATTTT. Translated: CASSYSMLANTIYF.

The rearrangement joins TRBV19 to TRBJ2-3; 9 bases agree with TRBD2. J gave up 7 bases and V 1 base, and 6 bases lay outside the gene matches. The CDR3 spans 15 residues. Germline CDR1 LNHDA, CDR2 SQIVND (reference sequence). The CDR3 loop is CASSIAASGKYTQYF. The CDR3 nucleotides are TGTGCCAGTAGTATAGCGGCTAGCGGGAAATATACGCAGTATTTT. The whole variable domain, remainder taken from reference TRBV19 and TRBJ2-3, is DGGITQSPKYLFRKEGQNVTLSCEQNLNHDAMYWYRQDPGQGLRLIYYSQIVNDFQKGDIAEGYSVSREKKESFPLTVTSAQKNPTAFYLCASSIAASGKYTQYFGPGTRLTVL.